This TCR beta chain was documented in a study of blood T cells in healthy people across ages. Next came a second PCR, run for about 6 to 12 cycles, which used a sample-barcoded 5' primer along with a J-beta primer mix. Every molecule of cDNA carried a tag from a template-switch adaptor with 12 random nucleotides. TCRdb independently ran MiXCR on the 5' RACE reads; one entry per CDR3 protein. Altogether 350,000 to 450,000 distinct CDR3 sequences are present, 45% to 65% being singletons, with the ten largest covering 51%. Worth noting for this clonotype: Its antigen is unknown.

Isolation yielded PBMCs, at least 7 million per sample, in every case. Total RNA, at least 6 micrograms per sample, was extracted from PBMCs. General study points: A roughly linear fall in TCR beta diversity per million T cells was seen with increasing age.

In germline, CDR1 is MDHEN, CDR2 SYDVKM. This CDR3 contains 14 residues. This TCR came from a man in his 60s in good health. The chain is built from TRBV28 and TRBJ2-4; tentatively, D is TRBD1 (6 bases). The J call may be mistaken, given a closer DNA end match to TRBJ2-5. Sequencing was done on a sample of blood. The CDR3 nucleotides are TGTGCCAGCAGTTTCTCAGGGGCCCAAGAGACCCAGTACTTC. It encodes CASSFSGAQETQYF.